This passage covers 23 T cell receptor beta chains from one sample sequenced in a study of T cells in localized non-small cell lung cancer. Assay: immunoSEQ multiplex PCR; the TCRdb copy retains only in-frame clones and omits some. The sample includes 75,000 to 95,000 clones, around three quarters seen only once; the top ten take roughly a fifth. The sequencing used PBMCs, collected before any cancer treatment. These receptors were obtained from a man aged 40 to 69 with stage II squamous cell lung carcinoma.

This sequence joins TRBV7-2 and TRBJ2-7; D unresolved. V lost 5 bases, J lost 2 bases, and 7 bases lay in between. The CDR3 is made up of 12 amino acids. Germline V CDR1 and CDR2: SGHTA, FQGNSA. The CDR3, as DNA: TGTGCCAGCAGCCCTACAACCTACGAGCAGTACTTC. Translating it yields CASSPTTYEQYF.

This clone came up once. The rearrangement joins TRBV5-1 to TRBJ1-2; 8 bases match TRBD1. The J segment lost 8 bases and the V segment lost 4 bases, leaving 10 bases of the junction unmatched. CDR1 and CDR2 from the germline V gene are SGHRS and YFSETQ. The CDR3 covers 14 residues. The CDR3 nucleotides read TGCGCCAGCAGCCCCGGACAGGGCAGGACCGGCTACACCTTC. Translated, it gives CASSPGQGRTGYTF.

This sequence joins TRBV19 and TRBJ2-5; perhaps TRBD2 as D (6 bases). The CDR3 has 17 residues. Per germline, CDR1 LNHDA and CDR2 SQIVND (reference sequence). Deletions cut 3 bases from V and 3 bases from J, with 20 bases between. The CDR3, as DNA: TGTGCCAGTAGTATTTACGGAGTTGGCGGGGCTGAAGAGACCCAGTACTTC. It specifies CASSIYGVGGAEETQYF.

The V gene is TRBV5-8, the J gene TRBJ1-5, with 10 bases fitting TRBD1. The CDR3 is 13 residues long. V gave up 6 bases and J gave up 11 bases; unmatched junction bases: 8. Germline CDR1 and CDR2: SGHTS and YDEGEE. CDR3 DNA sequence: TGTGCCAGCACCGGACAGGGGGTTCTGGCCCAGCATTTT. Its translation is CASTGQGVLAQHF.

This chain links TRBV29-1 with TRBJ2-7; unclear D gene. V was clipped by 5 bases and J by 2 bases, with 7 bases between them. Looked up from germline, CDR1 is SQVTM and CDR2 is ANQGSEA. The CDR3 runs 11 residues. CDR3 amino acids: CSVRRAYEQYF. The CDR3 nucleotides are TGCAGCGTTCGTCGGGCCTACGAGCAGTACTTC.

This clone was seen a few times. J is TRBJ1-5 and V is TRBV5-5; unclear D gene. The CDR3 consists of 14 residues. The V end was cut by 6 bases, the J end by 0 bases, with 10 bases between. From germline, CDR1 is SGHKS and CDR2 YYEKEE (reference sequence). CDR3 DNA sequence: TGTGCCAGCACTCCTGGGGATAGCAATCAGCCCCAGCATTTT. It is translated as CASTPGDSNQPQHF.

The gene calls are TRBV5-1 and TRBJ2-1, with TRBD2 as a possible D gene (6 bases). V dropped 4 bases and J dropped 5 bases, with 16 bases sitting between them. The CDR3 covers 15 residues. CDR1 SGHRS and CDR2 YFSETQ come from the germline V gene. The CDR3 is CASSLGWGENNEQFF. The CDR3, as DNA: TGCGCCAGCAGCCTAGGCTGGGGGGAGAACAATGAGCAGTTCTTC.

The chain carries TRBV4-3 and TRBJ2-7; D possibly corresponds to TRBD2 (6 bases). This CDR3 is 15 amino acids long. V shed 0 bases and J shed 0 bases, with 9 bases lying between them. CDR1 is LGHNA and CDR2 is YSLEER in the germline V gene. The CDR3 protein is CASSQEEGSSYEQYF. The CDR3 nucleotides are TGCGCCAGCAGCCAAGAGGAGGGGAGCTCCTACGAGCAGTACTTC.

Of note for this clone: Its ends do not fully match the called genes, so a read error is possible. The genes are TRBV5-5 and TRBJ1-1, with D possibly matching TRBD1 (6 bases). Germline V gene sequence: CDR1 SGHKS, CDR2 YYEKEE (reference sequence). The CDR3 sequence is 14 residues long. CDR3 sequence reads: CASSLGHSVTEAFF. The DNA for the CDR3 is TGTGCCAGCAGTTTGGGACACTCGGTCACTGAAGCTTTCTTT.

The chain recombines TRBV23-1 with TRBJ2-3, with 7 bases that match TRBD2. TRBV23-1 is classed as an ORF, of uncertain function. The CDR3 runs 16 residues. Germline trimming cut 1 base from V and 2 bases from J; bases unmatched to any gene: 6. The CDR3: CASSQFGAGLTDTQYF. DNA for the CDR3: TGCGCCAGCAGTCAATTCGGAGCGGGGCTCACAGATACGCAGTATTTT.

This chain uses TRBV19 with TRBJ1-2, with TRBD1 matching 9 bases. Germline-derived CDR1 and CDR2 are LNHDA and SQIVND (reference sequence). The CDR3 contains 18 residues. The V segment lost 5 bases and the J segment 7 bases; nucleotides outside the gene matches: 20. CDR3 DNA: TGTGCCAGTAGTGACGTCGGGACAGGGAAGATTCTCATTTTTGGCTACACCTTC. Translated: CASSDVGTGKILIFGYTF.

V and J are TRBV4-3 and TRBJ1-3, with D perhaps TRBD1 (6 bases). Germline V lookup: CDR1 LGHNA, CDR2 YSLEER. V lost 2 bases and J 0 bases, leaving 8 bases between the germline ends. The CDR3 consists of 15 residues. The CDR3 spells CASSQLTGSGNTIYF. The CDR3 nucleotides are TGCGCCAGCAGCCAACTGACAGGCTCTGGAAACACCATATATTTT.

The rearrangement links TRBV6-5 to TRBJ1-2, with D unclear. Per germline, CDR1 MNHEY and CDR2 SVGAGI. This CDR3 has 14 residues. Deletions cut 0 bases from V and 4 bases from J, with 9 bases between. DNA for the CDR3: TGTGCCAGCAGTTACTCAAGGATAATCTATGGCTACACCTTC. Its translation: CASSYSRIIYGYTF.

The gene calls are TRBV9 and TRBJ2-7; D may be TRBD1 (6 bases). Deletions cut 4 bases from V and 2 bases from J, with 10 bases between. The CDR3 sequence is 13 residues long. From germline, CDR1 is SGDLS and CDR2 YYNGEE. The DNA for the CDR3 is TGTGCCAGCAGCCTGGGGACAACCTACGAGCAGTACTTC. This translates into CASSLGTTYEQYF.

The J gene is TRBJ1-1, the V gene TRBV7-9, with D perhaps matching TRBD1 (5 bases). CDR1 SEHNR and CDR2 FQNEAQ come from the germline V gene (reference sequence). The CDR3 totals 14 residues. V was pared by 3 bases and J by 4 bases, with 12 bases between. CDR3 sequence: CASSFQVQGTEAFF. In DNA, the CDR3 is TGTGCCAGCAGCTTCCAGGTCCAGGGCACTGAAGCTTTCTTT.

The CDR3 bases are TGTGCCAGCAGTTCCCGGCTAGCGGGAGGGCTCGAGCAGTACTTC. Residues: CASSSRLAGGLEQYF. The chain is built from TRBV28 and TRBJ2-7, with 12 bases fitting TRBD2. The CDR3 is 15 amino acids. The ends lost 4 bases at V and 6 bases at J; junction bases unmatched: 7. Per germline, CDR1 MDHEN and CDR2 SYDVKM.

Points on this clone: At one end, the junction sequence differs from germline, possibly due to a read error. CDR3 amino acids: CASSLTGFQETQYF. The CDR3 region has the DNA TGTGCTAGCAGTCTGACAGGATTTCAAGAGACCCAGTACTTC. The chain joins TRBV7-7 to TRBJ2-5; D might be TRBD1 (6 bases). Looked up from germline, CDR1 is SSHAT and CDR2 is FNYEAQ (reference sequence). The CDR3 sequence is 14 residues long. The full variable domain, its missing parts supplied by reference TRBV7-7 and TRBJ2-5, is GAGVSQSPRYKVTKRGQDVTLRCDPISSHATLYWYQQALGQGPEFLTYFNYEAQPDKSGLPSDRFSAERPEGSISTLTIQRTEQRDSAMYRCASSLTGFQETQYFGPGTRLLVL.

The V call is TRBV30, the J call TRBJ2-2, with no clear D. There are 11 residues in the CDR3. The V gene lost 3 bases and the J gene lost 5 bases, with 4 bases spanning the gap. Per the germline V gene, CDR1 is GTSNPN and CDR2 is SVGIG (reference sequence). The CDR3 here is CAWRGTGELFF. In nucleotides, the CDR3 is TGTGCCTGGAGGGGGACCGGGGAGCTGTTTTTT.

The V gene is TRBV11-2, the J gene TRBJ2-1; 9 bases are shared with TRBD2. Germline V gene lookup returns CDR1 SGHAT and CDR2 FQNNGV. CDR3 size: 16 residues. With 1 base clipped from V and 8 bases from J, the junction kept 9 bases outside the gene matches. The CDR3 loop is CASSLVALAGSHEQFF. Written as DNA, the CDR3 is TGTGCCAGCAGCTTAGTGGCACTAGCGGGTTCCCATGAGCAGTTCTTC.

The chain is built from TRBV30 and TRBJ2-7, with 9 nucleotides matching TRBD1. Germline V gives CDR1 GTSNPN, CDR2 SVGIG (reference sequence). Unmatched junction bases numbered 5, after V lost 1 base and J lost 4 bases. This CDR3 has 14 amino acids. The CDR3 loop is CAWSAQGALYEQYF. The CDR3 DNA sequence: TGTGCCTGGAGTGCACAGGGGGCTTTATACGAGCAGTACTTC.

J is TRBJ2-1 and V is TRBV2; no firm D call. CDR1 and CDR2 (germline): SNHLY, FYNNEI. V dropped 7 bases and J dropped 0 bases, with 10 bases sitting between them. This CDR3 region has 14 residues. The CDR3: CASTRLVSYNEQFF. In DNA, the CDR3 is TGTGCCAGCACCCGGCTGGTCTCCTACAATGAGCAGTTCTTC. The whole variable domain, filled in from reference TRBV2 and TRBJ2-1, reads EPEVTQTPSHQVTQMGQEVILRCVPISNHLYFYWYRQILGQKVEFLVSFYNNEISEKSEIFDDQFSVERPDGSNFTLKIRSTKLEDSAMYFCASTRLVSYNEQFFGPGTRLTVL.

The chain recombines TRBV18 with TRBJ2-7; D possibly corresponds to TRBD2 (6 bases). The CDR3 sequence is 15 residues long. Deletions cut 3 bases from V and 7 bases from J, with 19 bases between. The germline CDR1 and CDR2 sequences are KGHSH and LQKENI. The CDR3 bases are TGTGCCAGCTCACCCACTACAGGAGGGTCGGGAGAGCAGTACTTC. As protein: CASSPTTGGSGEQYF.

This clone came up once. The CDR3 here is CASSLGTSVAEQYF. CDR3 nucleotide sequence: TGTGCCAGCAGCTTGGGGACTAGCGTGGCCGAGCAGTACTTC. The rearrangement uses TRBV13 and TRBJ2-7, with 10 bases fitting TRBD2. The CDR3 is made up of 14 amino acids. Unmatched junction bases numbered 5, after V lost 3 bases and J lost 6 bases. Germline V gene sequence: CDR1 PRHDT, CDR2 FYEKMQ (reference sequence).